This T cell receptor beta chain derives from a study of T cell responses to AZD1222 COVID-19 vaccine. General study points: Of spike-specific TCRs, nearly half reportedly target regions left unmutated in variants. The peak T cell response came first, and repertoires were sampled only after it. Females outnumbered males among donors, who were mostly white British; clonal diversity was possibly underestimated.

Worth noting for this clone: Its target is not known.

The table came from immunoSEQ multiplex PCR; TCRdb's copy has only in-frame clones and leaves some out. The sample has around 85,000 clones; roughly 90% are singletons. Germline V gives CDR1 MDHEN, CDR2 SYDVKM. CDR3 size: 11 residues. V was cut by 4 bases and J by 11 bases, with 11 bases left in between. Analysis merged second doses at about 4 or about 12 weeks. This TCR came from an adult who received the AZD1222 COVID-19 vaccine. The chain joins TRBV28 to TRBJ1-2; TRBD1 is a possible D gene (6 bases). This specimen was peripheral blood, taken 28 days after the second AZD1222 dose. The CDR3 loop reads CASSYSTGYTF. The CDR3 nucleotides are TGTGCCAGCAGTTACTCGACAGGTTACACCTTC.